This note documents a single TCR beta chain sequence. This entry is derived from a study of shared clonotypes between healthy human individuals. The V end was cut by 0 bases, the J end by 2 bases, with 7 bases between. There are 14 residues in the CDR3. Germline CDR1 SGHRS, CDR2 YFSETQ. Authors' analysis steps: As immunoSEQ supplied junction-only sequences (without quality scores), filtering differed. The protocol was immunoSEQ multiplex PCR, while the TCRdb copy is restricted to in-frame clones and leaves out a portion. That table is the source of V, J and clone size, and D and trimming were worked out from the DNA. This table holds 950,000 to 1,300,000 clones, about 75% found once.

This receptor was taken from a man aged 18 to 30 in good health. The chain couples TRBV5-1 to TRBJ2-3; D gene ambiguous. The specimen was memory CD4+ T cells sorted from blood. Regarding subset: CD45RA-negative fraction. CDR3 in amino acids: CASSLEGFTDTQYF. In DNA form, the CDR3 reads TGCGCCAGCAGCTTGGAGGGCTTCACAGATACGCAGTATTTT.